This T cell receptor beta chain was identified in a study of blood T cell repertoires in COVID-19. The wider study: T cells, B-cell-depleted T cells, or PBMCs provided the cDNA or gDNA that served as material.

Germline trimming cut 6 bases from V and 3 bases from J; bases unmatched to any gene: 6. Germline CDR1 is LGHDT and CDR2 is YNNKEL (reference sequence). There are 15 residues in the CDR3. TCRdb's copy holds only in-frame clones and misses some; the assay was immunoSEQ multiplex PCR. This sample has about 110,000 clones; 88% occur once, and the top ten carry less than 2.5%. The V call is TRBV3-1 (or the pseudogene TRBV3-2), the J call TRBJ2-2, with 8 bases fitting TRBD1. The TCR sequence derives from a human donor in a cohort sampled during active COVID-19. The sample comprised peripheral blood. CDR3 in amino acids: CASRQRGQDTGELFF. As DNA, the CDR3 is TGTGCCAGCAGACAACGGGGACAGGACACCGGGGAGCTGTTTTTT.